In its sample, the clone carrying this T cell receptor (beta chain) was seen many times. Antigen unknown. V lost 3 bases to trimming and J lost 6 bases, with 11 bases between them. The CDR3 sequence is 12 residues long. Germline V lookup: CDR1 SQVTM, CDR2 ANQGSEA. This sample stems from a study of post-analysis software for immune sequencing data. Findings of the study overall: Controls significantly exceeded multiple sclerosis patients in normalized Chao1 diversity. About 5 TRBV segments appeared more often in patients than in controls, and TRBV5-6, TRBV5-1 and TRBV20-1 were among these.

Prepared libraries of TCR beta cDNA carried unique molecular identifiers. TCRdb processed the PCR reads anew with MiXCR; each CDR3 protein has one entry. The table shows about 190,000 distinct CDR3 sequences, with around 30% occurring only once. The receptor comes from a girl between 2 and 17 years old with multiple sclerosis. V is TRBV29-1 and J is TRBJ1-2; D possibly corresponds to TRBD1 (5 bases). The sequenced sample consisted of blood. CDR3 sequence: CSVEGVHNGYTF. Written as DNA, the CDR3 is TGCAGCGTTGAGGGGGTTCATAATGGCTACACCTTC.